This entry concerns a single TCR beta chain. This clone has a single count. Its binding antigen is unknown. Per-base qualities were not stored, and no clone one base away is much larger. This entry belongs to a study of T cells in tuberculosis (dated by TCRdb to the late 2010s). Describing the broader study: In the study, CD1B tetramers and high-throughput TCR immunosequencing were combined to characterize T cells specific for the mycobacterial lipid antigen glucose monomycolate (GMM). With ten or so people per group, a South African clinical cohort compared IGRA-negative adolescents, IGRA-positive adolescents with latent tuberculosis, and adults with active tuberculosis. Summary of the overall study and its limitations: Compared with IGRA-negative controls, TCR-alpha repertoires from active tuberculosis had smaller mean NN-distances to GMM-specific TCRs, which suggests that these TCRs underwent clonal expansion. Clinical samples were chosen by availability of cryopreserved specimens, and active tuberculosis cases were adults while controls were adolescents. With the diverse GMM-specific repertoire as input, a classifier achieved roughly 87% accuracy (AUROC roughly 0.88), whereas GEM motif frequencies as input gave roughly 70% accuracy. Smaller NN-distances were partly driven by shorter CDR3-alpha lengths in active tuberculosis patients, and statistical significance was not reached for the TCR-beta difference.

At study entry, adolescents were screened for latent tuberculosis infection using a tuberculin skin test and the QuantiFERON-TB GOLD In-Tube IGRA. Unsorted cryopreserved PBMC were immunosequenced, covering on average around 100,000 T cells per clinical donor. Eleven high schools in the Worcester region of the Western Cape, South Africa, served as enrollment sites for adolescents aged 12 to 18 years. Approximately ten M. tuberculosis-infected adolescents and some 10 uninfected adolescents, matched for age and sex, were selected. PBMC from adolescents were isolated by density centrifugation from freshly drawn heparinized blood and were then cryopreserved. Including the terminal cysteine and phenylalanine, the CDR3 comprises 15 residues. The only DNA kept is the CDR3, 45 bases in frame from the first base. At the junction V is shortened by 7 bases and J by 3 bases, with 16 bases in between. As encoded in the germline V gene, CDR1 is MNHNS while CDR2 is SASEGT.

The immunoSEQ multiplex PCR assay was used to generate TCR libraries, with TCR-beta and/or TCR-alpha/delta assays applied to each sample. Amplified TCR libraries were sequenced on the Illumina high-throughput platform. Regarding the original processing steps: Clustering and dimensionality reduction relied on pairwise TCRdist distances among GMM-specific receptors from T cells that were either sorted ex vivo or expanded in vitro. The score assigned to each clinical repertoire was mean NN-distance, meaning the average TCRdist to the nearest 10% of tetramer-positive reference sequences. GEM TCR motif frequency was calculated as the fraction of unique TCRs that matched known GEM sequences in V/J usage and CDR3 length. Linear discriminant analysis with leave-one-out cross-validation, implemented in scikit-learn, was used to classify active tuberculosis. This immuneACCESS table, as held by TCRdb, lists in-frame sequences with V and J called but not all clones. Of the missing ones, under half trace to an unresolved V gene in checked studies; the others have no known cause. That table supplies the V and J calls and clone size; D and trimming were determined from the DNA. A total of 40,000 to 50,000 clones appear in this sample, 95% of them only once. The ten largest clones add up to around 3.3% of the sample.

Sequencing input: PBMCs. The rearranged segments are TRBV6-1 and TRBJ1-5; TRBD1 is perhaps the D gene, given 6 matching bases. This receptor was taken from a donor aged 10 to 29 with latent tuberculosis or without tuberculosis infection. The sequenced DNA is TGTGCCAGCATGGGGCTTCAGGGGAACAATCAGCCCCAGCATTTT. Translated, this gives CASMGLQGNNQPQHF.